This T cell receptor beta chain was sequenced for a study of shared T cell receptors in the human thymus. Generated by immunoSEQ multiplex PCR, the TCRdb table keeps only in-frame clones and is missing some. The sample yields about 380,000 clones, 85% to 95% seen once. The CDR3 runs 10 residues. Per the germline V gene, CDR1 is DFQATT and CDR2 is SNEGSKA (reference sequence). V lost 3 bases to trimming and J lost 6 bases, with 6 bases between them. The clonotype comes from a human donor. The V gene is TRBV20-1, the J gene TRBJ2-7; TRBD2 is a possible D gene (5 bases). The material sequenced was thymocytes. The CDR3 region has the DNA TGCAGTGCTAGTCGGGGCGAGCAGTACTTC. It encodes CSASRGEQYF.